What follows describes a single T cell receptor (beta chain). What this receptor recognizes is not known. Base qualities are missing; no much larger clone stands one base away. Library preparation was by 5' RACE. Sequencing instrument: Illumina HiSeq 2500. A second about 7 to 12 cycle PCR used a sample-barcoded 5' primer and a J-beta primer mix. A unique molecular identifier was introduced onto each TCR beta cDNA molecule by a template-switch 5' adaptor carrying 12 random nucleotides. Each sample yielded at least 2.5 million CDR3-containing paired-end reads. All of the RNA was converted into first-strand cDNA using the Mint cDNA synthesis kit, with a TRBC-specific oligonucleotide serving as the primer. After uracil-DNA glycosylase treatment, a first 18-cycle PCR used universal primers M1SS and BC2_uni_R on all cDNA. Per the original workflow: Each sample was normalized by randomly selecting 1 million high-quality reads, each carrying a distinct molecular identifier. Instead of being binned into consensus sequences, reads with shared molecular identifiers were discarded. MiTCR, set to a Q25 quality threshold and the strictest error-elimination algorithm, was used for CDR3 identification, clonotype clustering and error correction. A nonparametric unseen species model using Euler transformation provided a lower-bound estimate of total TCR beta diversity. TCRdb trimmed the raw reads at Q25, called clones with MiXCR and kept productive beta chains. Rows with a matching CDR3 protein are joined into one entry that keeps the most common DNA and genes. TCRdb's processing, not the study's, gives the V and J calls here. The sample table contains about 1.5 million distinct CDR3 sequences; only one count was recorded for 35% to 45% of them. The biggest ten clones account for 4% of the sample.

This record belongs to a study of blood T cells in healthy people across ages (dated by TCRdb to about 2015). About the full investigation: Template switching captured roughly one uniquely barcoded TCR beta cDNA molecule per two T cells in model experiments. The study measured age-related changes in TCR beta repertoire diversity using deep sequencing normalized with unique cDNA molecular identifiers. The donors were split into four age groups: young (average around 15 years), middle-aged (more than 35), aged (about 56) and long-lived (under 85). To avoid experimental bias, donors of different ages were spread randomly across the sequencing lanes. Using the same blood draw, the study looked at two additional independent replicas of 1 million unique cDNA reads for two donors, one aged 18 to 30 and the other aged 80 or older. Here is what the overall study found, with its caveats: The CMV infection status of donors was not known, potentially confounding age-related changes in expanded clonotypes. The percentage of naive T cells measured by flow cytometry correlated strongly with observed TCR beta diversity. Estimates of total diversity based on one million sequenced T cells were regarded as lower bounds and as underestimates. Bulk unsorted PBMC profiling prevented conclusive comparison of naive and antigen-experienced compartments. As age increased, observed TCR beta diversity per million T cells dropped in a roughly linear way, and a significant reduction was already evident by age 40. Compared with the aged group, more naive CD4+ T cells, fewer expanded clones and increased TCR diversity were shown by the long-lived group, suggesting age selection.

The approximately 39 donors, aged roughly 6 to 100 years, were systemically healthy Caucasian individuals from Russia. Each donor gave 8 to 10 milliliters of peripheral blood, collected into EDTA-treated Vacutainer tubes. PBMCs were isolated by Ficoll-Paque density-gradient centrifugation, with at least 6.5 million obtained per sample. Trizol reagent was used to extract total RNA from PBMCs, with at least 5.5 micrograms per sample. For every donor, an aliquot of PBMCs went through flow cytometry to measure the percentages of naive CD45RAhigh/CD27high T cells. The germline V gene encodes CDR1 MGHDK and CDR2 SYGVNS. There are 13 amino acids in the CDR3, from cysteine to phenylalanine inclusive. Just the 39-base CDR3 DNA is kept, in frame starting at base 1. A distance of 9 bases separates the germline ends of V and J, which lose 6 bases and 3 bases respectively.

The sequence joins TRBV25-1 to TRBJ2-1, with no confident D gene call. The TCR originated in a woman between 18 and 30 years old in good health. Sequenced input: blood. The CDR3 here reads CASRQRSYNEQFF. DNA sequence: TGTGCCAGCAGACAGCGAAGCTACAATGAGCAGTTCTTC.